These 8 T cell receptor beta chains share one sample of origin, sequenced in a study of Graves' ophthalmopathy and Graves' hyperthyroidism. Amplified material comprised TCR beta CDR3 regions derived from RNA transcripts. RT-PCR with HTBI primers came first, then second-round multiplex PCR. Each CDR3 protein gets one entry after TCRdb re-called the multiplex PCR reads with MiXCR. The sample contains about 660,000 distinct CDR3 sequences, more than 40% of which appear only once. The sample was peripheral blood. The receptor set was obtained from an adult man with Graves' ophthalmopathy.

As concerns this clonotype: The junction departs from the called germline gene at one end, perhaps through a read error. The chain carries TRBV25-1 and TRBJ1-5, with 7 bases fitting TRBD1. This CDR3 spans 14 amino acids. Germline lookup yields CDR1 MGHDK and CDR2 SYGVNS. The CDR3 bases are TGTGCCAGCAGTGCGACGGCGAGGGGACAGCCCCAGCACTTT. It specifies CASSATARGQPQHF.

This clonotype was seen a single time. The CDR3 region has the DNA TGTGCCATCAGTGAGTCTTCGGGCTACGAAAAACTGTTTTTT. Translated, it gives CAISESSGYEKLFF. The chain has TRBV10-3 and TRBJ1-4; D is unresolved. CDR3 size: 14 residues. Between the trimmed V and J ends, which lost 0 bases and 8 bases, there was a span of 10 bases. Germline loops: CDR1 ENHRY, CDR2 SYGVKD.

This clonotype was recorded many times. The genes are TRBV7-8 and TRBJ2-5; D call uncertain. The CDR3 loop spans 15 amino acids. Germline V gene data show CDR1 as SGHVS and CDR2 as FQNEAQ. Deletions cut 0 bases from V and 4 bases from J, with 12 bases between. CDR3 sequence (DNA): TGTGCCAGCAGCTTAGCGGCTAGTCGGGTAGAGACCCAGTACTTC. Translation gives CASSLAASRVETQYF.

The chain carries TRBV5-1 and TRBJ1-5, with D possibly matching TRBD1 (6 bases). V lost 1 base, J lost 4 bases, and 9 bases lay in between. The CDR3 runs to 14 residues. The germline gives CDR1 SGHRS, CDR2 YFSETQ. CDR3 amino acids: CASSLLDRNQPQHF. The CDR3 DNA sequence: TGCGCCAGCAGCTTGCTGGACAGAAATCAGCCCCAGCATTTT.

V is TRBV7-9 and J is TRBJ2-2; no reliable D call. The CDR3 is 14 amino acids. Germline lookup yields CDR1 SEHNR and CDR2 FQNEAQ (reference sequence). Between the trimmed V and J ends, which lost 3 bases and 5 bases, there was a span of 10 bases. CDR3 amino acids: CASSFFVLTGELFF. CDR3 DNA: TGTGCCAGCAGCTTTTTTGTGCTGACCGGGGAGCTGTTTTTT.

This clonotype was counted only a few times. The chain is built from TRBV29-1 and TRBJ1-2; TRBD1 agrees at 7 bases. V lost 6 bases, J lost 12 bases, and 13 bases stayed unmatched. The CDR3 extends over 12 amino acids. Germline V lookup: CDR1 SQVTM, CDR2 ANQGSEA. The CDR3 loop reads CSVTRTGSGNTF. The CDR3 DNA reads TGCAGCGTCACCCGGACAGGCTCTGGAAACACCTTC.

V is TRBV2 and J is TRBJ2-7, with a weak D call TRBD2 (5 bases). The CDR3 has 14 residues. V lost 4 bases to trimming and J lost 4 bases, with 14 bases between them. The V gene's germline CDR1 is SNHLY and CDR2 FYNNEI. The CDR3 loop is CASSAREREYEQYF. CDR3 nucleotide sequence: TGTGCCAGCAGTGCTAGGGAGAGGGAGTACGAGCAGTACTTC.

In its sample, this clonotype was seen many times. The chain combines TRBV24-1 with TRBJ1-1; D unclear. CDR1 and CDR2 (germline): KGHDR, SFDVKD. With 3 bases removed from V and 5 bases from J, the gap between germline ends came to 6 bases. This CDR3 is built from 12 residues. This chain's CDR3 is CATSDPGTEAFF. CDR3 DNA sequence: TGTGCCACCAGTGATCCGGGGACTGAAGCTTTCTTT.